This T cell receptor beta chain was identified in a study of blood T cell repertoires in COVID-19. On the study more broadly: Samples representing acute and convalescent COVID-19 were sourced from the United States, Italy and Spain. T cells, B-cell-depleted T cells, or PBMCs provided the cDNA or gDNA that served as material.

Trimming shortened V by 6 bases and J by 6 bases, and 18 bases separated the two germline ends. The CDR3 runs 14 residues. Per germline, CDR1 KGHSH and CDR2 LQKENI. The table came from immunoSEQ multiplex PCR; TCRdb's copy has only in-frame clones and leaves some out. In the table there are under 200,000 clones, about 86% of which are singletons. Sequenced input: peripheral blood. This clonotype was sampled from a man aged 55 to 70 with acute or convalescent COVID-19. The chain employs TRBV18 and TRBJ2-7; perhaps TRBD1 as D (6 bases). The CDR3 here is CASSDNRARGEQYF. In nucleotides, the CDR3 is TGTGCCAGCTCGGATAACAGGGCCCGAGGCGAGCAGTACTTC. The variable domain in full, completed from reference TRBV18 and TRBJ2-7, reads NAGVMQNPRHLVRRRGQEARLRCSPMKGHSHVYWYRQLPEEGLKFMVYLQKENIIDESGMPKERFSAEFPKEGPSILRIQQVVRGDSAAYFCASSDNRARGEQYFGPGTRLTVT.